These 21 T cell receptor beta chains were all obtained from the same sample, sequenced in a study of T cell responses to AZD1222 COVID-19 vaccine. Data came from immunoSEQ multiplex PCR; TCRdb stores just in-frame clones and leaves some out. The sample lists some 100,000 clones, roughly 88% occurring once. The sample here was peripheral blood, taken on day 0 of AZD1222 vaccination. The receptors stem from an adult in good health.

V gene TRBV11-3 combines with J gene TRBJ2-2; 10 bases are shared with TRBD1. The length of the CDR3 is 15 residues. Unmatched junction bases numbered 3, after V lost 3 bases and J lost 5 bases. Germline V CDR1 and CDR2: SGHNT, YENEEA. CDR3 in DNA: TGTGCCAGCAGCTTCGGGGACAGGGGTACCGGGGAGCTGTTTTTT. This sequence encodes CASSFGDRGTGELFF.

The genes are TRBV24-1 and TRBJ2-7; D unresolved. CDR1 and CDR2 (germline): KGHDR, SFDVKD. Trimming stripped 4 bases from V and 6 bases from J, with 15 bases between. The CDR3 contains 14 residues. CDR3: CATSDIGPAGEQYF. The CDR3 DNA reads TGTGCCACCAGTGACATTGGGCCAGCCGGCGAGCAGTACTTC.

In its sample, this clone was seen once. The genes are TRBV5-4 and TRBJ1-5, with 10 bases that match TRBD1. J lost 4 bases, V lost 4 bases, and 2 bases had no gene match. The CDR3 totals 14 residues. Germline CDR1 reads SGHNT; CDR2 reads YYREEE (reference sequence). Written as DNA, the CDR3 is TGTGCCAGCAGCGAGGGACAGGGGAATCAGCCCCAGCATTTT. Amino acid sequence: CASSEGQGNQPQHF.

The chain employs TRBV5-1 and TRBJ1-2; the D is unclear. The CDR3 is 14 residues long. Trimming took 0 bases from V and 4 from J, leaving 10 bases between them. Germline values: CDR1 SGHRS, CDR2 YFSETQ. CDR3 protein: CASSLAPGFYGYTF. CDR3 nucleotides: TGCGCCAGCAGCTTGGCTCCAGGATTCTATGGCTACACCTTC.

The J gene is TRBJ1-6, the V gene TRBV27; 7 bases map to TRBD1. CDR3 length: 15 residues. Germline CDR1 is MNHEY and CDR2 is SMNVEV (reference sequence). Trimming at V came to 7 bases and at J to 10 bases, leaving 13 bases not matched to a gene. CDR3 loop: CASTDRTGVTSPLHF. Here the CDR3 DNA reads TGTGCCAGCACCGACCGGACAGGTGTAACCTCACCCCTCCACTTT.

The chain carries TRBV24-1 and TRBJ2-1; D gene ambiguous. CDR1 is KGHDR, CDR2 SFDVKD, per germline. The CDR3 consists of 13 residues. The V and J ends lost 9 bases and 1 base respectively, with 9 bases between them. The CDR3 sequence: CATSKQSYNEQFF. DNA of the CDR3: TGTGCCACCTCAAAACAGTCCTACAATGAGCAGTTCTTC.

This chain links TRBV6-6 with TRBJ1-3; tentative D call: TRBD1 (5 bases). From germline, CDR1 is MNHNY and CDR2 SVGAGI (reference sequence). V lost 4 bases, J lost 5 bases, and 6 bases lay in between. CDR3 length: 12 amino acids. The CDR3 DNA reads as TGTGCCAGCAGTTTGGACAGAAACACCATATATTTT. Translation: CASSLDRNTIYF.

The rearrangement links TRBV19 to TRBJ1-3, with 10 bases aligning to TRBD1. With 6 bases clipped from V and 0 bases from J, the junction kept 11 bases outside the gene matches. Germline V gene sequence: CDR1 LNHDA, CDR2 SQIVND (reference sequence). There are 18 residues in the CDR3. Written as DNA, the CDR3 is TGTGCCAGTAGGAGAGGGGACAGGGGCCGTTTCTCTGGAAACACCATATATTTT. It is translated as CASRRGDRGRFSGNTIYF. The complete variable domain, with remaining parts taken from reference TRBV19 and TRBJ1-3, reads DGGITQSPKYLFRKEGQNVTLSCEQNLNHDAMYWYRQDPGQGLRLIYYSQIVNDFQKGDIAEGYSVSREKKESFPLTVTSAQKNPTAFYLCASRRGDRGRFSGNTIYFGEGSWLTVV.

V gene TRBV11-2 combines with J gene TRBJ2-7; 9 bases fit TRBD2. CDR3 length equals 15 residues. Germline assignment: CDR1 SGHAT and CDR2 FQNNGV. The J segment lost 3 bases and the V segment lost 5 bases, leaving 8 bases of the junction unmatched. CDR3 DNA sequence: TGTGCCAGCAGCCCCAATTTTAGCGGGGGCTACGAGCAGTACTTC. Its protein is CASSPNFSGGYEQYF.

CDR3 amino acids: CASSLGGRNQPQHF. As DNA, the CDR3 is TGTGCCAGCAGTTTGGGGGGAAGGAATCAGCCCCAGCATTTT. The J gene is TRBJ1-5, the V gene TRBV28, with a tentative D call TRBD1 (5 bases). The germline gives CDR1 MDHEN, CDR2 SYDVKM. V lost 3 bases and J 4 bases, leaving 10 bases between the germline ends. This CDR3 comprises 14 residues.

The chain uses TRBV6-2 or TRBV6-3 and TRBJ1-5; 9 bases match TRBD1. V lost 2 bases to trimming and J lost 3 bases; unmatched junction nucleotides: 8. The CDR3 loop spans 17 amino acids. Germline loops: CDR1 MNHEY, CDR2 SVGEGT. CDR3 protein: CASSYPSGTGNNQPQHF. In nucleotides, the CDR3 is TGTGCCAGCAGTTACCCCTCCGGGACAGGGAACAATCAGCCCCAGCATTTT.

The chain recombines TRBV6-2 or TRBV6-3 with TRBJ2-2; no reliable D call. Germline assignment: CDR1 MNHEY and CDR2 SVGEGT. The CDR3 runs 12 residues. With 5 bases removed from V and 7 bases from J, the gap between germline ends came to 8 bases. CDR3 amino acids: CASSPTYGELFF. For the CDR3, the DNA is TGTGCCAGCAGTCCCACGTACGGGGAGCTGTTTTTT.

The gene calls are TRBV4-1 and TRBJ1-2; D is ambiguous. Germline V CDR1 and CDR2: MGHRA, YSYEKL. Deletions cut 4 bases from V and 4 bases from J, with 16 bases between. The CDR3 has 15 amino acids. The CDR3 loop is CASSPTEGVAYGYTF. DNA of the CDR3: TGCGCCAGCAGCCCGACGGAGGGCGTAGCCTATGGCTACACCTTC.

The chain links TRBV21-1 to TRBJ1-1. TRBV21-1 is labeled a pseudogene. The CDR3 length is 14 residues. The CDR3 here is CASSRDRIRTEAFF. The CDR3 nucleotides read TGTGCCAGCAGCAGGGACCGCATTAGAACTGAAGCTTTCTTT.

The CDR3 region has the DNA TGTGCCAGCAGCGGGCTGCGTGACCGGAACACCGGGGAGCTGTTTTTT. Amino acids: CASSGLRDRNTGELFF. This sequence joins TRBV9 and TRBJ2-2, with D unclear. Deletions cut 3 bases from V and 1 base from J, with 13 bases between. Germline CDR1 and CDR2: SGDLS and YYNGEE. The CDR3 sequence is 16 residues long.

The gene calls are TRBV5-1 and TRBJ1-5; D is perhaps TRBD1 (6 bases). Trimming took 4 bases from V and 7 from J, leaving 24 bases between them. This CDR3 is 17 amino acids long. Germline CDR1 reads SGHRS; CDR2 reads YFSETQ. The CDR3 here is CASSQSPVTGQEQPQHF. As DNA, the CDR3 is TGCGCCAGCAGCCAATCCCCGGTGACAGGTCAAGAACAGCCCCAGCATTTT.

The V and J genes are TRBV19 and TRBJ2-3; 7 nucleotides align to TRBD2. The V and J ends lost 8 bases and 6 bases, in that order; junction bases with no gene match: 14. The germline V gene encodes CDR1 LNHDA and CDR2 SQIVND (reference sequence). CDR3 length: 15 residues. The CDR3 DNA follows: TGTGCCAGTCGGTACGGGGGGAGGGAACGGGATACGCAGTATTTT. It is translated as CASRYGGRERDTQYF.

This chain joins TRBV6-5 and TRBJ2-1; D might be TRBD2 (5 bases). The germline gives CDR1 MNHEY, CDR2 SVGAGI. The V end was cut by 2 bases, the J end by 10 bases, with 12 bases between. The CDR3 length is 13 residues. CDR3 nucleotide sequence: TGTGCCAGCAGTTACCCCGGGATAGGGGAGCAGTTCTTC. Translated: CASSYPGIGEQFF.

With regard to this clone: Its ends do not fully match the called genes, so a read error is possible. The DNA of the CDR3 is TGTGCCAGCAGTTCCCGGACGATCCCCTCTGCGGCCAACGTCCTGACTTTC. It codes for CASSSRTIPSAANVLTF. This chain uses TRBV25-1 with TRBJ2-6; D is uncertain. CDR1 and CDR2 (germline): MGHDK, SYGVNS. The CDR3 sequence is 17 residues long.

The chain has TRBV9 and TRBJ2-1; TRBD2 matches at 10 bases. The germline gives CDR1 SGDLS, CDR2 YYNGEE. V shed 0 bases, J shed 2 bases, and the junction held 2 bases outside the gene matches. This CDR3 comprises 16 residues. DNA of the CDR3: TGTGCCAGCAGCGTAGCTGGGACTAGCGCCTACAATGAGCAGTTCTTC. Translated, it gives CASSVAGTSAYNEQFF.

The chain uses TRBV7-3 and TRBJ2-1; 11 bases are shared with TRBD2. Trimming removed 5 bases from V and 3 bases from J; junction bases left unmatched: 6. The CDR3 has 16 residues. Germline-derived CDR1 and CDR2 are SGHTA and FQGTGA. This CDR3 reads CASSPLAGARYNEQFF. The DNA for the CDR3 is TGTGCCAGCAGCCCACTAGCGGGAGCTCGCTACAATGAGCAGTTCTTC.